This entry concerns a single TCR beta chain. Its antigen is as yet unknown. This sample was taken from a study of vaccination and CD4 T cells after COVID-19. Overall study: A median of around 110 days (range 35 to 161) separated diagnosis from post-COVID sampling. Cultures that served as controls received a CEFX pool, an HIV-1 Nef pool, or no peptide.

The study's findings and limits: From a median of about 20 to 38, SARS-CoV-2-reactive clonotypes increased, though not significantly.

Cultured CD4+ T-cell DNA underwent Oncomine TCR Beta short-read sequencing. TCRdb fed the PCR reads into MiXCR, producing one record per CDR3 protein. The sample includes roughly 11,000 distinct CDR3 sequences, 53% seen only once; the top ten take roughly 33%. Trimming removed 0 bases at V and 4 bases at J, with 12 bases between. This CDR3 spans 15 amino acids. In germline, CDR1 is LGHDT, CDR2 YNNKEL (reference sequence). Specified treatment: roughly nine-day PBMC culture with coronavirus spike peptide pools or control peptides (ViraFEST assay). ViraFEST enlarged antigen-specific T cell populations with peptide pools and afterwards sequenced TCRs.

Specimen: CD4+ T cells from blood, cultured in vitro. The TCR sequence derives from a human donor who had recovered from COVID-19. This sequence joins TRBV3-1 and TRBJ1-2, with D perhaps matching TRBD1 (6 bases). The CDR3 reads CASSQEGGFTYGYTF. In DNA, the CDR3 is TGTGCCAGCAGCCAAGAAGGGGGGTTTACCTATGGCTACACCTTC.